This TCR beta chain derives from a study of T cell repertoires in cytomegalovirus infection (dated 2019 in TCRdb). Notes on the research overall: The peptide stimulations were aimed at well-studied HLA-B-restricted epitopes as well as recently identified HLA-C-restricted CMV epitopes, whose presentation resists viral immunomodulation. The HLA type of each donor mattered for the analysis, because public TCR beta signatures pointed to carriage of CMV infection along with the matching HLA type.

Beyond this particular receptor, the publication reports: The ex vivo response was dominated by HLA-C-restricted CMV-specific TCR beta clonotypes, which also provided the single most frequent clonotype in two of eight donors. In both this cohort and an independent cohort of 300 to 450 donors, the cumulative frequency of public TCR beta family members distinguished carriers of CMV infection plus the relevant HLA type.

The CDR3 has 15 amino acids, counting the end cysteine and phenylalanine. The kept DNA is CDR3 alone, 45 bases in frame from the first base. Trimming leaves V shorter by 7 bases and J shorter by 0 bases, with the junction holding 8 bases beyond the gene matches. Per the germline V gene (reference sequence), LNHDA is the CDR1 and SQIVND is the CDR2. This clonotype was seen only once. It has no known antigen specificity. Base qualities were left out, and no much larger clone turns up one base away. One read yields weak evidence. Read against the paper, the sample's treatment or condition label means: in vitro stimulation with specific CMV peptide epitopes to enrich CMV-specific T cells. The sequencer was an Illumina HiSeq 1500. The public reads were quality trimmed at Q25 with fastp and then assembled into clones with MiXCR by TCRdb, keeping productive beta chains. When rows share a CDR3 protein, they turn into one entry using the most common DNA and genes. The sample table contains 200,000 or so distinct CDR3 sequences; only one count was recorded for around 40% of them. Jointly, the top ten make up 55% to 60% of the sample.

The sequence came from a human donor in good health (CMV status not recorded). Some clones in this sample may be carry-over from other donors' samples. The starting material was CD8+ T cells from cultured PBMCs, obtained from culture after CMV antigen stimulation. The rearranged segments are TRBV19 and TRBJ1-2, with 7 central nucleotides matching TRBD1. Read as DNA, the sequence is TGTGCCAGTACCAAAGGACAGGCTACTAACTATGGCTACACCTTC. This translates into CASTKGQATNYGYTF.